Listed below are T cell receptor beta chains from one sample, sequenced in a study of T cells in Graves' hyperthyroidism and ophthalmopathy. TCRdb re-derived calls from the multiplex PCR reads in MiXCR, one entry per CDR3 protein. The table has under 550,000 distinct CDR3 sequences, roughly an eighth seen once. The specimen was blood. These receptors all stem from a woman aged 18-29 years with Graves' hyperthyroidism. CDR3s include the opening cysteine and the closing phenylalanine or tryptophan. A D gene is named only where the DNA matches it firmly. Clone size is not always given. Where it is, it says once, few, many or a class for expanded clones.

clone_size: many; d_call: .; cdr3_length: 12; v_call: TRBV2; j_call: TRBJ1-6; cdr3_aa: CASSEGDSPLHF; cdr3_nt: TGTGCCAGCAGTGAAGGAGATTCACCCCTCCACTTT
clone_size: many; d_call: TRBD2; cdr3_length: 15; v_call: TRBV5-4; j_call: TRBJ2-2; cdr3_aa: CASSLAGVSTGELFF; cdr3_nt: TGTGCCAGCAGCTTAGCGGGAGTAAGCACCGGGGAGCTGTTTTTT
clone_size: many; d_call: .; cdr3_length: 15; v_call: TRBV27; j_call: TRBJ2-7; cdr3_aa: CASSLLGRGSYEQYF; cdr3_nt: TGTGCCAGCAGTTTATTGGGCAGGGGCTCCTACGAGCAGTACTTC
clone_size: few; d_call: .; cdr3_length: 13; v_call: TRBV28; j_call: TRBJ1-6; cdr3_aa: CASSLFPNSPLHF; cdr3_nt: TGTGCCAGCAGTTTATTTCCTAATTCACCCCTCCACTTT
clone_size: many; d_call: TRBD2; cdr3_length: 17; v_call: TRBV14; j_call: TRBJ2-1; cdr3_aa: CASSAPGLPSSYNEQFF; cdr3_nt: TGTGCCAGCAGCGCCCCGGGACTACCTAGCTCCTACAATGAGCAGTTCTTC
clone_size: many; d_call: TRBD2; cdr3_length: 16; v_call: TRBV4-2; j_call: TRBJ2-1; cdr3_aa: CASSTHSLADYNEQFF; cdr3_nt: TGTGCCAGCAGCACTCACTCACTAGCGGACTACAATGAGCAGTTCTTC
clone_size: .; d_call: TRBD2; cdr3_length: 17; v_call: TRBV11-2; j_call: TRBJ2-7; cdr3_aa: CASSTIPGLAGVGEQYF; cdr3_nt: TGTGCCAGCAGCACGATTCCGGGACTAGCGGGAGTGGGGGAGCAGTACTTC
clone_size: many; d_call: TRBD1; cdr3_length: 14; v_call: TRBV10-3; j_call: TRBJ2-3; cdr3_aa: CAIPGTGSTDTQYF; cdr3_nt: TGTGCCATCCCCGGGACAGGGTCCACAGATACGCAGTATTTT
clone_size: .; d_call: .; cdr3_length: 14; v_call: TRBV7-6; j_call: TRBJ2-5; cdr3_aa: CASSRSAYQETQYF; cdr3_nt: TGTGCCAGCAGCCGTTCGGCGTACCAAGAGACCCAGTACTTC
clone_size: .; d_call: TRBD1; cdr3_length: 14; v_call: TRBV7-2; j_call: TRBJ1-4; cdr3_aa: CASSQDREDEKLFF; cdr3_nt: TGTGCCAGCAGCCAGGACAGGGAGGATGAAAAACTGTTTTTT
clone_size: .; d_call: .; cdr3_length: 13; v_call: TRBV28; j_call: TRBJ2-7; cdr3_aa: CASSFGILYEQYF; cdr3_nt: TGTGCCAGCAGTTTTGGGATACTCTACGAGCAGTACTTC
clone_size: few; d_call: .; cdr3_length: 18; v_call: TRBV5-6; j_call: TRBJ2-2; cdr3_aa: CASSLEVWWDKNTGELFF; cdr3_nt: TGTGCCAGCAGCTTGGAGGTGTGGTGGGACAAAAACACCGGGGAGCTGTTTTTT
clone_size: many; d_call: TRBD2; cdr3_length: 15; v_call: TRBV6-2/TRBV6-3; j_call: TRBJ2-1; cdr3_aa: CASSQLAGAYNEQFF; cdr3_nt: TGTGCCAGCAGTCAACTAGCGGGTGCCTACAATGAGCAGTTCTTC
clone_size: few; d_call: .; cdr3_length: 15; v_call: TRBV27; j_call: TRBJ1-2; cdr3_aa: CASSSRTRTLYGYTF; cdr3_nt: TGTGCCAGCAGTTCCAGGACCCGGACCCTATATGGCTACACCTTC
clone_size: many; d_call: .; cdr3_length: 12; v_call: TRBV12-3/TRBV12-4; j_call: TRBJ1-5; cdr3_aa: CASSFYQETQHF; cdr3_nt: TGTGCCAGCAGTTTTTATCAAGAAACCCAGCATTTT
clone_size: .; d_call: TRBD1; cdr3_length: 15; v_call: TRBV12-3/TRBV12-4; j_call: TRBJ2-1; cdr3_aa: CASSLGGTESYEQFF; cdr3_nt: TGTGCCAGCAGCTTGGGTGGGACAGAATCCTACGAGCAGTTCTTC
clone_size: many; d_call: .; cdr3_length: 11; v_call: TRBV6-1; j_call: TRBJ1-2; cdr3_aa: CASMTASGYTF; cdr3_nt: TGTGCCAGCATGACGGCGAGTGGCTACACCTTC
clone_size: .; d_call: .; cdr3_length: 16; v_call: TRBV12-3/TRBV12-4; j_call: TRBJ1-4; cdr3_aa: CASHHDVGGANEKLFF; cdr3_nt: TGTGCCAGCCATCACGATGTGGGGGGAGCTAATGAAAAACTGTTTTTT
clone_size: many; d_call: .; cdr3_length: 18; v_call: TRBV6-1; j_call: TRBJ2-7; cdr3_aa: CASSYSFGTSTVGYEQYF; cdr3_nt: TGTGCCAGCAGTTATAGTTTTGGGACATCCACAGTCGGCTACGAGCAGTACTTC
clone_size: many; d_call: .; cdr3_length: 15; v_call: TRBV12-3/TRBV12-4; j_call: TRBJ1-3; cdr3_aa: CASSSEGLSGNTIYF; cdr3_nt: TGTGCCAGCAGTTCCGAGGGACTCTCTGGAAACACCATATATTTT
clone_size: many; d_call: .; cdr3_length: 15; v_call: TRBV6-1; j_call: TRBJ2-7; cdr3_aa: CASSDLAWGESEQYF; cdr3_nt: TGTGCCAGCAGTGATTTAGCGTGGGGGGAGAGCGAGCAGTACTTC
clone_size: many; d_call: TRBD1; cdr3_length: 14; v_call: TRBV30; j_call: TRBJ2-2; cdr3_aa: CAWRGQVNTGELFF; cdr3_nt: TGTGCCTGGCGAGGACAGGTGAACACCGGGGAGCTGTTTTTT
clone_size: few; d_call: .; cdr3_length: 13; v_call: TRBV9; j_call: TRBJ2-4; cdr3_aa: CASSQGGKNIQYF; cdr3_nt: TGTGCCAGCAGCCAGGGTGGCAAAAACATTCAGTACTTC
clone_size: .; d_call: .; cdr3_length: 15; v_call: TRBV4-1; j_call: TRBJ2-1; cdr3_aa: CASSQEAYSYNEQFF; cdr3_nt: TGCGCCAGCAGCCAGGAGGCTTACTCCTACAATGAGCAGTTCTTC
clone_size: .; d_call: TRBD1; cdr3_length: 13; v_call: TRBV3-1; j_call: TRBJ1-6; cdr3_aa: CACGGQTNSPLHF; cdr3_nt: TGTGCCTGCGGGGGACAGACTAATTCACCCCTCCACTTT
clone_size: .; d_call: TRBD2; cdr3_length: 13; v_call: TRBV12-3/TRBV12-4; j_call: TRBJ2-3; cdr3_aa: CASERAGENTQYF; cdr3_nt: TGTGCCAGCGAAAGAGCGGGAGAGAATACGCAGTATTTT
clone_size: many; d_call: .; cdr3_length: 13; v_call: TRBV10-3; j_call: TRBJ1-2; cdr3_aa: CAINRDGYSGSTF; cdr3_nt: TGTGCCATCAACCGGGACGGATACTCTGGCTCCACCTTC
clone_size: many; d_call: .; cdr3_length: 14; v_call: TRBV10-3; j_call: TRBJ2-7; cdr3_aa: CASLDNFGSYEQYF; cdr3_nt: TGTGCCTCCCTGGACAATTTCGGCTCCTACGAGCAGTACTTC
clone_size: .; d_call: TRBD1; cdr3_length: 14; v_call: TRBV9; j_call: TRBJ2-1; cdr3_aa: CASSPRTGRNEQFF; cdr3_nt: TGTGCCAGCAGCCCAAGGACAGGGCGGAATGAGCAGTTCTTC
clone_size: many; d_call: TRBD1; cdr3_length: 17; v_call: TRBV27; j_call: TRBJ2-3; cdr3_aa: CASSFLKGAIHTDTQYF; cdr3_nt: TGTGCCAGCAGTTTCTTGAAGGGGGCGATACACACAGATACGCAGTATTTT
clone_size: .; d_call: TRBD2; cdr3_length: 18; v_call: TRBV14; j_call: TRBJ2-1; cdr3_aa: CASSQPRLAGSSYNEQFF; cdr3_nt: TGTGCCAGCAGCCAACCTCGACTAGCGGGCAGCTCCTACAATGAGCAGTTCTTC
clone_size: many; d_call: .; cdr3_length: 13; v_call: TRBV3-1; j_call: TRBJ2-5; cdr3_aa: CASSHGYQETQYF; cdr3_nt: TGTGCCAGCAGCCACGGATACCAAGAGACCCAGTACTTC
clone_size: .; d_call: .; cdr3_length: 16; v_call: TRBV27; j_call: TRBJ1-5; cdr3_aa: CASSLSRGAVGQPQHF; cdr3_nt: TGTGCCAGCAGTTTATCAAGGGGGGCCGTAGGTCAGCCCCAGCATTTT
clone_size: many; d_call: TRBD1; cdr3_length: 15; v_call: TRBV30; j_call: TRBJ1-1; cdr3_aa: CAWSHDRVGYTEAFF; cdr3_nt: TGTGCCTGGAGCCACGACAGGGTCGGTTACACTGAAGCTTTCTTT
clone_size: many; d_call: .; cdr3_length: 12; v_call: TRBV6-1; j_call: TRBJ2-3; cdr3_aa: CASDDGADTQYF; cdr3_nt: TGTGCCAGCGACGACGGGGCAGATACGCAGTATTTT
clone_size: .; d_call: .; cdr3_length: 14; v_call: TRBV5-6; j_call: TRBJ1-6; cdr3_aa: CASSYGTRDSPLHF; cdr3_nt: TGTGCCAGCAGTTACGGGACTCGGGATTCACCCCTCCACTTT
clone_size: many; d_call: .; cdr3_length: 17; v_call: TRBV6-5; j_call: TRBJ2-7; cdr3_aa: CASSYSLPTGSEYEQYF; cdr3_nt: TGTGCCAGCAGTTACTCGTTGCCAACCGGGAGTGAGTACGAGCAGTACTTC
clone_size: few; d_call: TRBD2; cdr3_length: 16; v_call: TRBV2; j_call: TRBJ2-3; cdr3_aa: CASILLGTSGSDTQYF; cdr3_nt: TGTGCCAGCATCCTCCTCGGCACTAGCGGGAGCGATACGCAGTATTTT
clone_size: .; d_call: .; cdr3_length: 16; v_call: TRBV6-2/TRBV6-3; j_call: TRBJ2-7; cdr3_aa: CASNTLLETVTYEQYF; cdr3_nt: TGTGCCAGCAACACCCTCTTGGAGACAGTGACCTACGAGCAGTACTTC
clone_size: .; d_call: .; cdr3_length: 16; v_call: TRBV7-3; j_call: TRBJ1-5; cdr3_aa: CASSRNRVHSNQSQHF; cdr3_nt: TGTGCCAGCAGCCGAAACAGGGTCCATAGCAATCAGTCCCAGCATTTT
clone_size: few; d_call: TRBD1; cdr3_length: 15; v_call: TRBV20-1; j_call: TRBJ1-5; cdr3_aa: CSATPGQGGNQPQHF; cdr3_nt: TGCAGTGCTACTCCCGGACAGGGAGGAAATCAGCCCCAGCATTTT